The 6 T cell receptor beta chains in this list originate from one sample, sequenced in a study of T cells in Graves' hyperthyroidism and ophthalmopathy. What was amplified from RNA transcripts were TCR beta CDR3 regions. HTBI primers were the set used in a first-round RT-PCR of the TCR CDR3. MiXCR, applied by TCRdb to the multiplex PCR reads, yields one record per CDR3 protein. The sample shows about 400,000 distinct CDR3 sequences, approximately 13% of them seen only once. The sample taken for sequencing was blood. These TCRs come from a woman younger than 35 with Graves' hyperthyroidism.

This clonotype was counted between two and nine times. This CDR3 reads CSASGERGGLNEQFF. Written as DNA, the CDR3 is TGCAGTGCCAGCGGAGAGCGGGGGGGCTTGAATGAGCAGTTCTTC. The chain couples TRBV20-1 to TRBJ2-1; TRBD2 agrees at 10 bases. This CDR3 has 15 residues. Germline V gene data show CDR1 as DFQATT and CDR2 as SNEGSKA (reference sequence). The V gene end was trimmed by 6 bases and the J gene end by 7 bases; junction bases not matched to a gene: 12.

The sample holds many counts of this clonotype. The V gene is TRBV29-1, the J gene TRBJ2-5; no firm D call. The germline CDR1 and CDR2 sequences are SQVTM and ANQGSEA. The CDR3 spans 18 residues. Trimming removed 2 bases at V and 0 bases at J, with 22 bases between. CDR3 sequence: CSVERWSGPASYQETQYF. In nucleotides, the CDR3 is TGCAGCGTTGAAAGGTGGTCGGGCCCCGCCTCGTACCAAGAGACCCAGTACTTC.

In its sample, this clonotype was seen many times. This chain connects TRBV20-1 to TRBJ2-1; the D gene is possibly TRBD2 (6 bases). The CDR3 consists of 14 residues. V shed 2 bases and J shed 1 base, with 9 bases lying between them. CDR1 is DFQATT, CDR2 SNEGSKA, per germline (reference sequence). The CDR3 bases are TGCAGTGCTAGATGGGCGGGGTCCTACAATGAGCAGTTCTTC. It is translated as CSARWAGSYNEQFF.

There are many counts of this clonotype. CDR3 in amino acids: CASSPSTDSPYEQFF. CDR3 DNA: TGTGCCAGCAGCCCTTCCACGGACAGCCCCTATGAGCAGTTCTTC. The V and J genes are TRBV7-3 and TRBJ2-1, with D possibly matching TRBD1 (6 bases). Germline lookup yields CDR1 SGHTA and CDR2 FQGTGA. V was shortened by 5 bases and J by 8 bases, with 19 bases between the two germline ends. The CDR3 has 15 residues.

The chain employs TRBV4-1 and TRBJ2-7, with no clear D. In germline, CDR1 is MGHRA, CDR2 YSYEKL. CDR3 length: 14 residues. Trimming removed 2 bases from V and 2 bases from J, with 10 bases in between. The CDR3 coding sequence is TGCGCCAGCAGCCAAATAGGGAACCCCTACGAGCAGTACTTC. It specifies CASSQIGNPYEQYF.

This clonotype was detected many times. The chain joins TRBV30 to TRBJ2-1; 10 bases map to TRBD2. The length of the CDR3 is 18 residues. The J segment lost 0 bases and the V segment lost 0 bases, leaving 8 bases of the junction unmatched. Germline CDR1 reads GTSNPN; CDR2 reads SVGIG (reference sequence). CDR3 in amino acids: CAWSVWTSGFPSYNEQFF. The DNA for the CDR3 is TGTGCCTGGAGTGTGTGGACTAGCGGTTTCCCCTCCTACAATGAGCAGTTCTTC.